This TCR beta chain was found in a study of blood T cell repertoires in COVID-19. About the study: Specimens from acute and convalescent COVID-19 originated in the United States, Italy and Spain. T cells, B-cell-depleted T cells, or PBMCs provided the cDNA or gDNA that served as material.

In the authors' methods: Amplification of reference gene primers provided the estimated nucleated cell counts. Repertoires were generated with immunoSEQ multiplex PCR, while TCRdb's copy carries only in-frame clones and drops some. The DNA gave D and trimming, while V, J and clone size come from that table. The sample contains about 66,000 clones, 70% to 90% of which appear only once. The trim removed 0 bases at V and 8 bases at J, leaving 7 bases unmatched. This CDR3 is built from 16 residues. This TCR came from a woman in her 70s with acute or convalescent COVID-19. The chain joins TRBV23-1 to TRBJ2-1; 10 bases align to TRBD1. TRBV23-1 is known as an ORF, though its function is uncertain. The sequencing input was peripheral blood. CDR3 loop: CASSQSRQGALDEQFF. The DNA of the CDR3 is TGCGCCAGCAGTCAATCGAGACAGGGGGCGCTCGATGAGCAGTTCTTC.